The clone carrying this T cell receptor (beta chain) was recorded a few times. Antigen: not known. This record comes from a study of shared clonotypes between healthy human individuals. Measured with immunoSEQ multiplex PCR; TCRdb has only the in-frame clones, and not every one. The sample shows roughly 2.5 million clones, 90% to 95% of them seen only once. Notes on the study in general: Shared across a few donors were about 4.8% of the naive CD4 clonotypes. Memory subsets generally showed lower estimated richness than naive subsets.

The source of this sequence is a man aged 18-30 years in good health. Sequenced input: naive CD4+ T cells sorted from blood. Sample subset: CD45RA+ positively selected.

The CDR3 sequence: CASSFDRDQPQHF. The CDR3 nucleotides read TGTGCCAGCAGCTTCGACAGGGACCAGCCCCAGCATTTT. This rearrangement joins TRBV11-2 to TRBJ1-5; 7 bases agree with TRBD1. The CDR3 length is 13 residues. The V segment lost 3 bases and the J segment 7 bases; nucleotides outside the gene matches: 3. Germline V gene sequence: CDR1 SGHAT, CDR2 FQNNGV.